One T cell receptor (beta chain) is described in this entry. No antigen is known for it. No qualities accompany the bases; no much larger clone lies one base away. This entry belongs to a study of blood T cell repertoires in COVID-19 (TCRdb year 2020). About the study as a whole: The collaborator samples originated in the United States, Italy and Spain and spanned the acute and convalescent phases of COVID-19. Samples were obtained from the ongoing ImmuneRACE study (first 160 participants) and from roughly 1,300 subjects provided by 6 global collaborators. Where HLA class I and class II types were available, the types were taken from metadata supplied by the sample provider, not from assay-based typing. The prospective study material was composed of cDNA or gDNA derived from T cells, B-cell-depleted T cells, or PBMCs. The repertoires were released in a freely available public database meant as a resource for research on the immune response to SARS-CoV-2. The dataset comprised deeply sampled blood TCRbeta repertoires from subjects exposed to, actively infected with, or recovered from COVID-19. A de-identified subject ID, COVID-19 status, age in years and sex were almost always included in the sample metadata. The paper's findings and limits, for the study overall: The quantity of clinical and demographic metadata differed by source and by participant and was supplied without curation.

Each collaborating institution followed its own protocols to collect whole blood in K2EDTA tubes. For TCRbeta analysis, collaborators shipped samples as frozen whole blood, isolated PBMCs, or DNA extracted from either of those sample types. Reading the germline V gene gives CDR1 SGHTA and CDR2 FQGTGA. Taken from cysteine to phenylalanine, the CDR3 has 15 residues. The DNA shown is the 45-base CDR3, in frame from base 1. V and J are truncated by 4 bases and 1 base respectively, leaving an intervening sequence of 11 bases. TCRbeta CDR3 regions were amplified from genomic DNA using the immunoSEQ Assay, a bias-controlled multiplex PCR. The paper's data handling went like this. The number of nucleated cells in each sample was estimated by amplification of reference gene primers within the assay. To quantify the absolute abundance of each unique TCRbeta CDR3 rearrangement, sequence reads were collapsed and filtered. For each sample, productive Simpson clonality was calculated as the square root of Simpson's diversity index over productive rearrangements. TCRdb re-hosts the immuneACCESS table, in-frame sequences only. Its copies lack some clones; in the studies checked, an unresolved V gene accounts for under half of them, and the cause for the rest is not known. V and J calls and clone size are given by that table; D and trimming were obtained from the DNA. The sample includes 70,000 to 75,000 clones, with just under 85% observed a single time. Approximately 28% of the sample lies in the top ten.

Sequenced sample: peripheral blood. The sequence was collected from a man in his sixties or seventies with acute or convalescent COVID-19. The V and J segments used are TRBV7-3 and TRBJ2-1; no confident D gene assignment can be made. The nucleotide sequence reads as follows: TGTGCCAGCAGCTCCGAGCGCCTGTCCTACAATGAGCAGTTCTTC. Translated, it gives CASSSERLSYNEQFF.